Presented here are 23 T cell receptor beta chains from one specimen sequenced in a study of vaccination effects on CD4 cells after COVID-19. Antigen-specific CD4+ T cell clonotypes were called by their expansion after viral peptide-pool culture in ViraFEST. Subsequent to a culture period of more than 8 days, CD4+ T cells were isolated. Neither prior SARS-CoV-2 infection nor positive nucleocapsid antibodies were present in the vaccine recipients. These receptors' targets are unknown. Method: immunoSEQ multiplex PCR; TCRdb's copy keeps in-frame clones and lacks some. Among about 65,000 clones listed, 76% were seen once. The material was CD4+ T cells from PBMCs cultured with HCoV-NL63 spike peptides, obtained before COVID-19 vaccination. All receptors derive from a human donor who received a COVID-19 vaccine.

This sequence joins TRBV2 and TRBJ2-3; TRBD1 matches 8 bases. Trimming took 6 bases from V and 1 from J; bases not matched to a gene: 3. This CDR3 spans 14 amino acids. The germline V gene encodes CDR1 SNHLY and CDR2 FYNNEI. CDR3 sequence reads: CASSQQGGTDTQYF. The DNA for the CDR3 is TGTGCCAGCAGCCAACAGGGGGGCACAGATACGCAGTATTTT.

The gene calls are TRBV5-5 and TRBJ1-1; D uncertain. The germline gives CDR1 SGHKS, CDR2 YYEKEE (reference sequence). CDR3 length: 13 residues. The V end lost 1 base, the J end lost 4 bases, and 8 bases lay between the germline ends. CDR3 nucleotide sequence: TGTGCCAGCAGCTTGATGTTGACCACTGAAGCTTTCTTT. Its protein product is CASSLMLTTEAFF. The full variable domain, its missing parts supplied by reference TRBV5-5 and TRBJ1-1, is DAGVTQSPTHLIKTRGQQVTLRCSPISGHKSVSWYQQVLGQGPQFIFQYYEKEERGRGNFPDRFSARQFPNYSSELNVNALLLGDSALYLCASSLMLTTEAFFGQGTRLTVV.

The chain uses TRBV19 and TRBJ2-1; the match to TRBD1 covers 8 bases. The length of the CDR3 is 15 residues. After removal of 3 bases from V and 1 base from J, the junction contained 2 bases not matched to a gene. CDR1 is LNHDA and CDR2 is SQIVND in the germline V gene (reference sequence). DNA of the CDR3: TGTGCCAGTAGTATCGGGACAGGTTCCTACAATGAGCAGTTCTTC. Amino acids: CASSIGTGSYNEQFF.

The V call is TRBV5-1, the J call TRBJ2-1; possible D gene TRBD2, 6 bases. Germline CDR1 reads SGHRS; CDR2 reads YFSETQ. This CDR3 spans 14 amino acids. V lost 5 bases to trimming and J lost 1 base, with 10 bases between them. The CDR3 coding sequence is TGCGCCAGCAGACCGGGGGTATCCTACAATGAGCAGTTCTTC. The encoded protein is CASRPGVSYNEQFF. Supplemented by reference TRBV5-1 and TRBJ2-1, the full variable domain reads KAGVTQTPRYLIKTRGQQVTLSCSPISGHRSVSWYQQTPGQGLQFLFEYFSETQRNKGNFPGRFSGRQFSNSRSEMNVSTLELGDSALYLCASRPGVSYNEQFFGPGTRLTVL.

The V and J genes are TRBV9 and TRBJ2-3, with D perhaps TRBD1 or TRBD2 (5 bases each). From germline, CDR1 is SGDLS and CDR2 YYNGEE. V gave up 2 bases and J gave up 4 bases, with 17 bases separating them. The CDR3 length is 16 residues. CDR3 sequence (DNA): TGTGCCAGCAGCGTGGGGGACCCCCGAGGGTCAGATACGCAGTATTTT. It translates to CASSVGDPRGSDTQYF. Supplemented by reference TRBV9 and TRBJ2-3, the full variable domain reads DSGVTQTPKHLITATGQRVTLRCSPRSGDLSVYWYQQSLDQGLQFLIQYYNGEERAKGNILERFSAQQFPDLHSELNLSSLELGDSALYFCASSVGDPRGSDTQYFGPGTRLTVL.

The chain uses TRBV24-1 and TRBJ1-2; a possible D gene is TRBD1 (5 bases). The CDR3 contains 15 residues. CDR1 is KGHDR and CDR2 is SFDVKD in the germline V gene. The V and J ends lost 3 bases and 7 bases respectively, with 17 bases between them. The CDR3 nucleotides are TGTGCCACCAGTGATGCCGACCGGGGGGGTCGTGGCTACACCTTC. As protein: CATSDADRGGRGYTF.

As DNA, the CDR3 is TGTGCCACCGGGAGGGCCCGGGACAGGGGGCCCGGGGCCAACGTCCTGACTTTC. As protein: CATGRARDRGPGANVLTF. The chain joins TRBV15 to TRBJ2-6; 12 bases match TRBD1. This CDR3 has 18 amino acids. The V and J ends lost 8 bases and 4 bases, in that order; junction bases with no gene match: 12. CDR1 is LNHNV and CDR2 is YYDKDF in the germline V gene (reference sequence).

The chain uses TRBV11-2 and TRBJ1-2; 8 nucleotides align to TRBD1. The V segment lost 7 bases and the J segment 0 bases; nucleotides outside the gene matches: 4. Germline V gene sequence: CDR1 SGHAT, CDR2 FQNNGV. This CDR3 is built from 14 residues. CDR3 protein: CASTPTGANYGYTF. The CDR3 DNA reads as TGTGCCAGCACCCCGACAGGGGCTAACTATGGCTACACCTTC. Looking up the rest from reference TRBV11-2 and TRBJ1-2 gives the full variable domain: EAGVAQSPRYKIIEKRQSVAFWCNPISGHATLYWYQQILGQGPKLLIQFQNNGVVDDSQLPKDRFSAERLKGVDSTLKIQPAKLEDSAVYLCASTPTGANYGYTFGSGTRLTVV.

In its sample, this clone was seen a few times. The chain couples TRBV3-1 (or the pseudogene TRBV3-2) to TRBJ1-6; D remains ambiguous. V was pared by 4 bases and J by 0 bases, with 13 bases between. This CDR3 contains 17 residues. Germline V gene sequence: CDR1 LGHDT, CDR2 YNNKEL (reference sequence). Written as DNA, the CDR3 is TGTGCCAGCAGCCGGACCAGAGCTAGCTCCTATAATTCACCCCTCCACTTT. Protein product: CASSRTRASSYNSPLHF.

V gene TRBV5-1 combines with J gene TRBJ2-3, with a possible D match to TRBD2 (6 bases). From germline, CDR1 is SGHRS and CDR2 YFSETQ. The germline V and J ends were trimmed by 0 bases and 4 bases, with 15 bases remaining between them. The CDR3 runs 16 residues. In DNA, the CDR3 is TGCGCCAGCAGCTTGGTGGGCGGCGGGGTGGCAGATACGCAGTATTTT. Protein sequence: CASSLVGGGVADTQYF.

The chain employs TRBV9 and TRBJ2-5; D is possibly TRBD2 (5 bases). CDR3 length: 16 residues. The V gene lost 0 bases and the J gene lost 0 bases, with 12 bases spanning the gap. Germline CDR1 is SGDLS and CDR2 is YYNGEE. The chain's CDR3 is CASSVARAANQETQYF. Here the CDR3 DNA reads TGTGCCAGCAGCGTAGCGCGAGCGGCTAACCAAGAGACCCAGTACTTC.

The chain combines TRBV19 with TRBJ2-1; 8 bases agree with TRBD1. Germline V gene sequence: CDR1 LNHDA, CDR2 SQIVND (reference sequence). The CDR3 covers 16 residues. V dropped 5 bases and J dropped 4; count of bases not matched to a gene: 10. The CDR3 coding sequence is TGTGCCAGTAGTTTGACAGGGGTTTTCCCGTACAATGAGCAGTTCTTC. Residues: CASSLTGVFPYNEQFF.

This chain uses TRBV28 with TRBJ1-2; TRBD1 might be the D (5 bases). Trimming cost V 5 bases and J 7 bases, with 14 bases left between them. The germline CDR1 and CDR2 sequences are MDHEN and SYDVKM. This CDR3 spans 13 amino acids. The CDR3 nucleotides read TGTGCCAGCAGTACCCCCGCGGGGGGTGGCTACACCTTC. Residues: CASSTPAGGGYTF.

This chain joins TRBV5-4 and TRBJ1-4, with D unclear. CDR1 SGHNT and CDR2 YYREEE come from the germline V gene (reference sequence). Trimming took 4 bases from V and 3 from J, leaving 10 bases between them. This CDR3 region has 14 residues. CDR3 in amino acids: CASSQQNSNEKLFF. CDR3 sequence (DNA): TGTGCCAGCAGCCAACAGAATTCTAATGAAAAACTGTTTTTT.

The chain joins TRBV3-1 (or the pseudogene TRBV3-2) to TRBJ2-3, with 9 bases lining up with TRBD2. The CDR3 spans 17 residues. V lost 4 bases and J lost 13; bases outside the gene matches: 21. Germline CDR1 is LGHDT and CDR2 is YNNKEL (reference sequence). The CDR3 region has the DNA TGTGCCAGCAGCCCCCCCGTCGGGGGACCTAGCGGGGCCCCTAAGTATTTT. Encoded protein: CASSPPVGGPSGAPKYF.

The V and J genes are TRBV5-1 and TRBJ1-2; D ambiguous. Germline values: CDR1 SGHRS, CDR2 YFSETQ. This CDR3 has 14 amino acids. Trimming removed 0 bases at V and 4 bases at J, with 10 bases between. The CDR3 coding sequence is TGCGCCAGCAGCTTGGTGACAACAGTCTATGGCTACACCTTC. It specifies CASSLVTTVYGYTF.

The CDR3 nucleotides are TGCGCCAGCAGCCCCTCGAGGTCGGGAGAGAACACTGAAGCTTTCTTT. Protein product: CASSPSRSGENTEAFF. The chain combines TRBV5-1 with TRBJ1-1; D gene ambiguous. V lost 4 bases to trimming and J lost 1 base, with 17 bases between them. This CDR3 spans 16 amino acids. CDR1 and CDR2 from the germline V gene are SGHRS and YFSETQ.

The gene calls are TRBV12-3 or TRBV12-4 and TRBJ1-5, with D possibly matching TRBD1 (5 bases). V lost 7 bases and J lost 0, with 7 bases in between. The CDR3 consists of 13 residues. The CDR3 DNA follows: TGTGCCAGCACAGGGAATAGCAATCAGCCCCAGCATTTT. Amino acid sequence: CASTGNSNQPQHF.

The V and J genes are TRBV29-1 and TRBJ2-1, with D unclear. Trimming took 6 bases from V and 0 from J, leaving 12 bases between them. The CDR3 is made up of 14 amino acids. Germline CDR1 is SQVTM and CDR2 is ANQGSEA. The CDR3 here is CSVQTVISYNEQFF. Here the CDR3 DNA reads TGCAGCGTCCAGACCGTCATCTCCTACAATGAGCAGTTCTTC.

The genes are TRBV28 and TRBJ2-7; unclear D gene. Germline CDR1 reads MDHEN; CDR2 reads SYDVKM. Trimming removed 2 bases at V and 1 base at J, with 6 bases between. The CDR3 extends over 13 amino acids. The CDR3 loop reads CASSLGGSYEQYV. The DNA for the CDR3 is TGTGCCAGCAGTTTAGGCGGATCCTACGAGCAGTACGTC.

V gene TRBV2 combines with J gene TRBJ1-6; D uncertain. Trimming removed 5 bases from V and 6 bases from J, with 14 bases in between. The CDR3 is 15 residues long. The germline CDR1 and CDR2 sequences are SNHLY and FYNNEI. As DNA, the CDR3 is TGTGCCAGCAGTAAAGTAGAAGGGTTTAATTCACCCCTCCACTTT. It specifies CASSKVEGFNSPLHF.

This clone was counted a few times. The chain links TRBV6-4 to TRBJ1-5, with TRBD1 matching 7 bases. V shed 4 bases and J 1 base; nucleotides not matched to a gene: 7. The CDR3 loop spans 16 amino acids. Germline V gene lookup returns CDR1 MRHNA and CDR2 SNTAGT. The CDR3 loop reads CASSAETGNSNQPQHF. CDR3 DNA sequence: TGTGCCAGCAGTGCAGAGACAGGGAACAGCAATCAGCCCCAGCATTTT.

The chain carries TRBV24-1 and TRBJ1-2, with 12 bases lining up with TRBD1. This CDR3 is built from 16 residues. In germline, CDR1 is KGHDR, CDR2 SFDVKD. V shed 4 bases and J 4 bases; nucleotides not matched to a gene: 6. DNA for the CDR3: TGTGCCACCAGTGACCCCGGGACAGGGGGCATCTATGGCTACACCTTC. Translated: CATSDPGTGGIYGYTF.